One sample yielded the 17 T cell receptor beta chains listed below, sequenced in a study of control samples from healthy donors and cancer patients. Here immunoSEQ multiplex PCR was the method, and the copy in TCRdb shows in-frame clones only, minus some. The sample lists 90,000 or so clones, 86% occurring once. The source material was blood. The origin of the receptors is a woman aged 45-60 years in good health.

The rearrangement uses TRBV7-2 and TRBJ2-5; D is ambiguous. The germline V gene encodes CDR1 SGHTA and CDR2 FQGNSA. The CDR3 is 11 amino acids. V gave up 3 bases and J gave up 1 base, with 0 bases separating them. The CDR3 is CASSFQETQYF. In nucleotides, the CDR3 is TGTGCCAGCAGCTTCCAAGAGACCCAGTACTTC.

This clone came up once. The genes are TRBV4-2 and TRBJ2-1, with D unclear. The V end was cut by 0 bases, the J end by 5 bases, with 5 bases between. There are 13 residues in the CDR3. Germline V CDR1 and CDR2: LGHNA, YNFKEQ. CDR3 sequence reads: CASSQDLDNEQFF. CDR3 coding DNA: TGTGCCAGCAGCCAAGACTTAGACAATGAGCAGTTCTTC.

The chain uses TRBV7-8 and TRBJ1-1; TRBD1 agrees at 7 bases. Germline V gene sequence: CDR1 SGHVS, CDR2 FQNEAQ. This CDR3 region has 15 residues. Trimming removed 4 bases from V and 3 bases from J; junction bases left unmatched: 8. The CDR3 DNA reads as TGTGCCAGCAGCTCGCGTGATAGGGGGCACACTGAAGCTTTCTTT. Translating gives CASSSRDRGHTEAFF. The whole variable domain, remainder taken from reference TRBV7-8 and TRBJ1-1, is GAGVSQSPRYKVAKRGQDVALRCDPISGHVSLFWYQQALGQGPEFLTYFQNEAQLDKSGLPSDRFFAERPEGSVSTLKIQRTQQEDSAVYLCASSSRDRGHTEAFFGQGTRLTVV.

This clone occurred a few times. The chain is built from TRBV11-2 and TRBJ1-1, with unresolved D. The CDR3 has 16 residues. V lost 1 base, J lost 1 base, and 13 bases lay in between. Germline V CDR1 and CDR2: SGHAT, FQNNGV. CDR3 residues: CASSLGPSHENTEAFF. In DNA, the CDR3 is TGTGCCAGCAGCTTAGGACCTTCCCATGAGAACACTGAAGCTTTCTTT. Full variable domain (missing parts from reference TRBV11-2 and TRBJ1-1): EAGVAQSPRYKIIEKRQSVAFWCNPISGHATLYWYQQILGQGPKLLIQFQNNGVVDDSQLPKDRFSAERLKGVDSTLKIQPAKLEDSAVYLCASSLGPSHENTEAFFGQGTRLTVV.

J is TRBJ2-4 and V is TRBV20-1, with D uncertain. CDR1 DFQATT and CDR2 SNEGSKA come from the germline V gene (reference sequence). The germline V and J ends were trimmed by 3 bases and 10 bases, with 19 bases remaining between them. CDR3 length equals 14 residues. As DNA, the CDR3 is TGCAGTGCTAGTTCGGGCCACCGCGCATCTATTCAGTACTTC. This codes for CSASSGHRASIQYF.

This clone occurred once. This chain uses TRBV7-2 with TRBJ2-2; 15 nucleotides line up with TRBD2. The CDR3 has 19 amino acids. Looked up from germline, CDR1 is SGHTA and CDR2 is FQGNSA. After removal of 5 bases from V and 7 bases from J, the junction contained 14 bases not matched to a gene. The CDR3 region has the DNA TGTGCCAGCAGCCGCAACGGACTAGCGGGAGGGCGATTTAGCGGGGAGCTGTTTTTT. Its protein product is CASSRNGLAGGRFSGELFF.

The J gene is TRBJ1-2, the V gene TRBV7-8; a possible D gene is TRBD1 (6 bases). Trimming removed 1 base from V and 8 bases from J, with 14 bases in between. This CDR3 contains 14 residues. Germline lookup yields CDR1 SGHVS and CDR2 FQNEAQ. The CDR3 nucleotides read TGTGCCAGCAGCTTAGAAGGGACACCCCGGGGCTACACCTTC. Its protein is CASSLEGTPRGYTF.

The CDR3 protein is CASSSGSGGVNEQFF. The CDR3 coding sequence is TGTGCCAGCAGTTCGGGGAGCGGGGGTGTGAATGAGCAGTTCTTC. The V and J genes are TRBV6-2 or TRBV6-3 and TRBJ2-1, with TRBD2 matching over 8 bases. The CDR3 loop spans 15 amino acids. Germline V gene lookup returns CDR1 MNHEY and CDR2 SVGEGT. With V trimmed by 4 bases and J by 7 bases, 9 bases remained unmatched.

The V and J genes are TRBV5-6 and TRBJ2-7, with unresolved D. The CDR3 is made up of 11 amino acids. V lost 0 bases, J lost 5 bases, and 3 bases lay in between. Looked up from germline, CDR1 is SGHDT and CDR2 is YYEEEE. The CDR3 DNA sequence: TGTGCCAGCAGCTTGGGAGACGAGCAGTACTTC. Residues: CASSLGDEQYF.

The rearrangement links TRBV9 to TRBJ1-1, with D perhaps matching TRBD1 (5 bases). Deletions cut 4 bases from V and 1 base from J, with 14 bases between. Germline values: CDR1 SGDLS, CDR2 YYNGEE. The CDR3 runs 15 residues. The CDR3 spells CASSPRGRGNTEAFF. CDR3 in DNA: TGTGCCAGCAGCCCTCGGGGGAGGGGGAACACTGAAGCTTTCTTT.

In this sample, this clone turned up a few times. The rearrangement uses TRBV5-6 and TRBJ2-3; no clear D gene. V lost 3 bases and J 4 bases, leaving 6 bases between the germline ends. The germline gives CDR1 SGHDT, CDR2 YYEEEE. The CDR3 extends over 12 amino acids. The CDR3, as DNA: TGTGCCAGCAGCTCCGGGCCAGATACGCAGTATTTT. This sequence encodes CASSSGPDTQYF.

The chain is built from TRBV5-6 and TRBJ1-2; possible D gene TRBD1, 5 bases. Germline CDR1 and CDR2: SGHDT and YYEEEE. This CDR3 is 14 amino acids long. The V gene lost 5 bases and the J gene lost 5 bases, with 16 bases spanning the gap. In nucleotides, the CDR3 is TGTGCCAGCAGGTATTGGGGCAGCGGTTATGGCTACACCTTC. As protein: CASRYWGSGYGYTF.

This clone was picked up one time. The chain's CDR3 is CASSQESGLYEQYF. For the CDR3, the DNA is TGCGCCAGCAGCCAAGAATCGGGCCTCTACGAGCAGTACTTC. This chain uses TRBV4-3 with TRBJ2-7; no reliable D call. CDR3 length equals 14 residues. Trimming cost V 0 bases and J 3 bases, with 9 bases left between them. Germline V gene lookup returns CDR1 LGHNA and CDR2 YSLEER.

The CDR3 DNA follows: TGTGCCAGCAGTTTACCCCTAGCGGGAGGGTCCGGGGAGCTGTTTTTT. This gives the protein CASSLPLAGGSGELFF. V and J are TRBV28 and TRBJ2-2; 12 bases are shared with TRBD2. The CDR3 extends over 16 amino acids. Trimming took 2 bases from V and 6 from J; bases not matched to a gene: 4. Per germline, CDR1 MDHEN and CDR2 SYDVKM.

This clone was observed a few times. This CDR3 reads CASSLAPPGITSTDTQYF. DNA for the CDR3: TGTGCCAGCAGCTTAGCCCCACCCGGGATCACTAGCACAGATACGCAGTATTTT. The rearrangement links TRBV7-3 to TRBJ2-3, with a possible D match to TRBD2 (5 bases). CDR1 SGHTA and CDR2 FQGTGA come from the germline V gene. The CDR3 is 18 residues long. Trimming pared 2 bases from V and 0 bases from J, leaving 18 bases between.

The CDR3, as DNA: TGTGCCAGTAGTAGGTGGAACACCGGGGAGCTGTTTTTT. Translated: CASSRWNTGELFF. The rearrangement links TRBV19 to TRBJ2-2; D is ambiguous. Trimming took 4 bases from V and 1 from J, leaving 4 bases between them. The CDR3 loop spans 13 amino acids. CDR1 LNHDA and CDR2 SQIVND come from the germline V gene (reference sequence).

This rearrangement joins TRBV6-5 to TRBJ1-4; maybe TRBD1 (5 bases). The CDR3 contains 14 residues. The germline V gene has CDR1 MNHEY and CDR2 SVGAGI. Trimming took 0 bases from V and 9 from J, leaving 11 bases between them. CDR3 bases: TGTGCCAGCAGTTACTCCCCGGGGGAACAAAAACTGTTTTTT. As protein: CASSYSPGEQKLFF.